This TCR beta chain is drawn from a study of graft-versus-host responses after intestinal transplantation. This clone was observed a few times. The antigen remains undetermined. TCRdb keeps only in-frame clones here, not all; method: immunoSEQ multiplex PCR. The sample records over 75,000 clones, about nine tenths being singletons. Germline V gene data show CDR1 as SGHDN and CDR2 as FVKESK. This CDR3 contains 13 residues. Deletions cut 0 bases from V and 7 bases from J, with 10 bases between. Specimen: unstimulated CD8+ T cells sorted from spleen or lymph node cells, collected before transplant. The chain links TRBV14 to TRBJ2-7, with D possibly matching TRBD2 (6 bases). The TCR sequence derives from a human donor who was the organ donor for an intestinal transplant. The CDR3 loop reads CASSQEWAGEQYF. Here the CDR3 DNA reads TGTGCCAGCAGCCAAGAATGGGCGGGGGAGCAGTACTTC.